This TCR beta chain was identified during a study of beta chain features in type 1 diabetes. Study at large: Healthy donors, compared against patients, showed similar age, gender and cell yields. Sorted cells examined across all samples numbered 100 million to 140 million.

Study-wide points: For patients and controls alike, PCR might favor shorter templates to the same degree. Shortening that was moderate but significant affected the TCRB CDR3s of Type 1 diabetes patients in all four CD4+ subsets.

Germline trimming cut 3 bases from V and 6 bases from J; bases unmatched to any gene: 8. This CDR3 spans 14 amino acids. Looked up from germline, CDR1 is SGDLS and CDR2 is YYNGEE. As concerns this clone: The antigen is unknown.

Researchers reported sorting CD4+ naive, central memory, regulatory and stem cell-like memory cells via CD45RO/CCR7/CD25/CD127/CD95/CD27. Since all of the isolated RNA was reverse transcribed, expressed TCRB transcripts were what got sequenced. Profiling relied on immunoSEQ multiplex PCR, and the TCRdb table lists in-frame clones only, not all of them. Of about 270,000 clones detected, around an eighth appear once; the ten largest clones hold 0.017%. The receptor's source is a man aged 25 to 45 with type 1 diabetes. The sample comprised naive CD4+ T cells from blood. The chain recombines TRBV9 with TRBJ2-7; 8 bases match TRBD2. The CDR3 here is CASSGAGVLREQYF. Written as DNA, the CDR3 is TGTGCCAGCAGCGGAGCGGGAGTATTACGCGAGCAGTACTTC.